This TCR beta chain came from a study of T cell changes during pregnancy in multiple sclerosis. The germline V gene has CDR1 SGHTA and CDR2 FQGNSA. This CDR3 comprises 13 residues. Trimming stripped 4 bases from V and 8 bases from J, with 12 bases between. Profiling relied on immunoSEQ multiplex PCR, and the TCRdb table lists in-frame clones only, not all of them. The sample comprises some 59,000 clones, 89% of which are singletons, and 2.5% rests with the top ten. This clone was detected once. The V call is TRBV7-2, the J call TRBJ2-1, with a weak D call TRBD2 (5 bases). Material: peripheral blood, obtained in the first trimester of pregnancy. This sequence originates from a female donor with multiple sclerosis, enrolled in a pregnancy study. The CDR3 reads CASSSPSGYEQFF. The CDR3 DNA reads as TGTGCCAGCAGCTCCCCCTCGGGGTATGAGCAGTTCTTC.